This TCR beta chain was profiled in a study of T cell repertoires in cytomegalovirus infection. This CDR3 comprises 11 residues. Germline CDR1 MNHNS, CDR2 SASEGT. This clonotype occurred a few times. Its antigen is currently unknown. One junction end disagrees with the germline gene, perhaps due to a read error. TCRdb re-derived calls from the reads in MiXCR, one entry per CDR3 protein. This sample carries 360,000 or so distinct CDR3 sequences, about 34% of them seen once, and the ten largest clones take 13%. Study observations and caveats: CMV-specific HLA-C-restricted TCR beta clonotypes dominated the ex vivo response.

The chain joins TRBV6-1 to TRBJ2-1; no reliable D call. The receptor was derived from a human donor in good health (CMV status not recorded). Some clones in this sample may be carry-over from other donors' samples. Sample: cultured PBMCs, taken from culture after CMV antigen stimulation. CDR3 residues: CASSTPRSLIF. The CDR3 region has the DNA TGTGCCAGCAGCACCCCCCGGTCCCTGATCTTC.